This record covers a single T cell receptor beta chain. This CDR3 spans 14 amino acids. In germline, CDR1 is SQVTM, CDR2 ANQGSEA. The J segment lost 2 bases and the V segment lost 5 bases, leaving 9 bases of the junction unmatched. These data originate in a study of T cell changes during pregnancy in multiple sclerosis. Clones were sequenced by immunoSEQ multiplex PCR, and TCRdb holds only the in-frame ones, with some missing. The data show 53,000 or so clones, roughly 94% seen once. The chain employs TRBV29-1 and TRBJ2-7; 7 nucleotides line up with TRBD1. The sequencing here drew on CD4+ T cells from peripheral blood mononuclear cells, taken in the second trimester of pregnancy. The sequence derives from a female donor with multiple sclerosis, enrolled in a pregnancy study. The CDR3 DNA is TGCAGCGTTTTCGGGACAGCCCTTACCTACGAGCAGTACTTC. This encodes CSVFGTALTYEQYF.